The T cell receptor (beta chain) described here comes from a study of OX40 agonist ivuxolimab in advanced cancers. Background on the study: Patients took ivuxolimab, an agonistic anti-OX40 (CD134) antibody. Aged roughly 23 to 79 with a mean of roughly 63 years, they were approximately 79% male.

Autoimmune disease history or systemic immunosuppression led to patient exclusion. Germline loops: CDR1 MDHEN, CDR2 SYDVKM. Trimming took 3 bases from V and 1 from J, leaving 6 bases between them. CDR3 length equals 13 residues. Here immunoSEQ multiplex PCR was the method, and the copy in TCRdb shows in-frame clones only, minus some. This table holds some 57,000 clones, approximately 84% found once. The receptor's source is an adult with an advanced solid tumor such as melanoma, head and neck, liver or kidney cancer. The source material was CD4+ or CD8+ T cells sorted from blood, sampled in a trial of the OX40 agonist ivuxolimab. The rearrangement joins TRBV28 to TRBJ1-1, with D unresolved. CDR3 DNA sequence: TGTGCCAGCAGTTTGGAGGGGAACACTGAAGCTTTCTTT. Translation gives CASSLEGNTEAFF.